Below, 5 T cell receptor beta chains from the same sample are listed, as sequenced in a study of vaccination and CD4 T cells after COVID-19. Indicated treatment: approximately nine-day PBMC culture with coronavirus spike peptide pools or control peptides (ViraFEST assay). CD4+ T cells that came from the unexposed donor were collected before the COVID-19 pandemic (2011-2018). An Oncomine TCR Beta short-read assay was used to sequence the DNA from cultured CD4+ T cells. Extraction of genomic DNA was performed on cultured CD4+ T cells. TCRdb reprocessed the PCR reads via MiXCR and lists one record per CDR3 protein. The top ten hold 21% of the sample, which has several thousand distinct CDR3 sequences, 30% to 45% seen once. These receptors have no known antigen. Sequencing was done on a sample of CD4+ T cells from blood, cultured in vitro. These TCRs come from a human donor in good health.

This clonotype was seen a few times. This rearrangement joins TRBV10-3 to TRBJ2-3, with 9 bases aligning to TRBD2. Losses at the gene ends were 2 bases for V and 5 bases for J; bases not matched to a gene: 8. The CDR3 consists of 16 residues. Germline V lookup: CDR1 ENHRY, CDR2 SYGVKD. The CDR3 reads CAISEAGLAGLDTQYF. The CDR3 coding sequence is TGTGCCATCAGTGAGGCTGGGCTAGCGGGGTTAGATACGCAGTATTTT.

The chain joins TRBV27 to TRBJ1-3, with 7 bases that match TRBD1. Germline-derived CDR1 and CDR2 are MNHEY and SMNVEV (reference sequence). V gave up 6 bases and J gave up 3 bases; unmatched junction bases: 8. CDR3 length: 15 residues. The CDR3 sequence is CASRAQGVGGNTIYF. In DNA form, the CDR3 reads TGTGCCAGCAGAGCTCAGGGGGTAGGTGGAAACACCATATATTTT.

This clonotype has only a few counts. The rearrangement links TRBV19 to TRBJ1-2; D unclear. This CDR3 comprises 12 residues. With 5 bases removed from V and 11 bases from J, the gap between germline ends came to 15 bases. Germline CDR1 reads LNHDA; CDR2 reads SQIVND (reference sequence). CDR3 coding DNA: TGTGCCAGTAGTCAGATACGCGAGGATTACACCTTC. Translating gives CASSQIREDYTF. Variable domain in full (rest from reference TRBV19 and TRBJ1-2): DGGITQSPKYLFRKEGQNVTLSCEQNLNHDAMYWYRQDPGQGLRLIYYSQIVNDFQKGDIAEGYSVSREKKESFPLTVTSAQKNPTAFYLCASSQIREDYTFGSGTRLTVV.

The gene calls are TRBV7-2 and TRBJ1-2; TRBD1 matches at 9 bases. Germline CDR1 SGHTA, CDR2 FQGNSA. The CDR3 runs to 15 residues. J was trimmed by 3 bases and V by 5 bases; bases with no gene match: 7. CDR3 residues: CASSPGTGWDYGYTF. The CDR3 DNA reads as TGTGCCAGCAGCCCAGGGACAGGGTGGGACTATGGCTACACCTTC.

The chain has TRBV7-9 and TRBJ2-5; D remains unclear. V dropped 5 bases and J dropped 2 bases, with 3 bases sitting between them. CDR3 length equals 11 residues. CDR1 is SEHNR, CDR2 FQNEAQ, per germline (reference sequence). In DNA form, the CDR3 reads TGTGCCAGCAGCCCACAAGAGACCCAGTACTTC. This gives the protein CASSPQETQYF.